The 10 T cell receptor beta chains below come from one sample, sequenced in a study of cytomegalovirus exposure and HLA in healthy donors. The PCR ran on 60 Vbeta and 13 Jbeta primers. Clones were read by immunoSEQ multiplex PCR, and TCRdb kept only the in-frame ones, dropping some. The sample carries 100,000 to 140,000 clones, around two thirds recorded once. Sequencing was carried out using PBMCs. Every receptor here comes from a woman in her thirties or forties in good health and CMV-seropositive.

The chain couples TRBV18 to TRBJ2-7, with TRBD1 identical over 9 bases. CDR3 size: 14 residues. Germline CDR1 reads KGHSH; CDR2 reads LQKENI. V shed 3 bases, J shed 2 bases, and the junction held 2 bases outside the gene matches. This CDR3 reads CASSPGQGPYEQYF. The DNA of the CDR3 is TGTGCCAGCTCACCGGGACAGGGACCCTACGAGCAGTACTTC.

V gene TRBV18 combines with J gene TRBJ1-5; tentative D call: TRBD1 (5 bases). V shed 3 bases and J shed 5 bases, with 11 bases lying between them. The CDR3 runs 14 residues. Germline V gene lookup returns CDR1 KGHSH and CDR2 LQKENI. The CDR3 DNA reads TGTGCCAGCTCACCTCTGCAGGGCGATCAGCCCCAGCATTTT. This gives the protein CASSPLQGDQPQHF.

The CDR3 spells CASSEAGGAGTEAFF. The CDR3 DNA reads as TGTGCCAGCAGTGAAGCTGGGGGCGCCGGGACTGAAGCTTTCTTT. This chain links TRBV2 with TRBJ1-1; D may be TRBD1 (6 bases). Looked up from germline, CDR1 is SNHLY and CDR2 is FYNNEI. The V end lost 0 bases, the J end lost 5 bases, and 13 bases lay between the germline ends. The CDR3 runs to 15 residues.

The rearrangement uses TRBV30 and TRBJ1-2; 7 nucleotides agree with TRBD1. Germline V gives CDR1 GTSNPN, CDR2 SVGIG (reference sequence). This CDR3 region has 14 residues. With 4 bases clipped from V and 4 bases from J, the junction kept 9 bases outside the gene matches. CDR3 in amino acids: CAWTRTGLIYGYTF. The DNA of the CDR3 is TGTGCCTGGACCCGGACAGGTTTGATCTATGGCTACACCTTC.

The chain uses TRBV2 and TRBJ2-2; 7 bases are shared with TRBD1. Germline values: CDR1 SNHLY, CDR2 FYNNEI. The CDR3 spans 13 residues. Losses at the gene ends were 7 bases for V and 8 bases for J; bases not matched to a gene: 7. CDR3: CASTRQGDGELFF. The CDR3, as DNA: TGTGCCAGCACCCGACAGGGAGATGGGGAGCTGTTTTTT. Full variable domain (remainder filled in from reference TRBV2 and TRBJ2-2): EPEVTQTPSHQVTQMGQEVILRCVPISNHLYFYWYRQILGQKVEFLVSFYNNEISEKSEIFDDQFSVERPDGSNFTLKIRSTKLEDSAMYFCASTRQGDGELFFGEGSRLTVL.

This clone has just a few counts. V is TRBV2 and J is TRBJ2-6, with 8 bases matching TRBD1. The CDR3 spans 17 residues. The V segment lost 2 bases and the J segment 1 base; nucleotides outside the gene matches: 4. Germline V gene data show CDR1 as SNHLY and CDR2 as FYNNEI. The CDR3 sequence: CASSESRTGSGANVLTF. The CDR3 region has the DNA TGTGCCAGCAGTGAATCCAGGACAGGGTCTGGGGCCAACGTCCTGACTTTC.

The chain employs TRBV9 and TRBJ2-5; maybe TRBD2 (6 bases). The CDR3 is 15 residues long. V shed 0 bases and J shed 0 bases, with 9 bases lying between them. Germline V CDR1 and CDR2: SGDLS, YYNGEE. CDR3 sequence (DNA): TGTGCCAGCAGCGTAGGCGCGGGGAACCAAGAGACCCAGTACTTC. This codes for CASSVGAGNQETQYF.

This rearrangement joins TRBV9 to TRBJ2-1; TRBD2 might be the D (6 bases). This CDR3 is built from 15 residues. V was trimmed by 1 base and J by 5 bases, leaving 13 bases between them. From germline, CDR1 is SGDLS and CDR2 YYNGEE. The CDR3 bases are TGTGCCAGCAGCGTAACCGGGACGGGAGACAATGAGCAGTTCTTC. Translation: CASSVTGTGDNEQFF. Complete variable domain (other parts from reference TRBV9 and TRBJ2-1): DSGVTQTPKHLITATGQRVTLRCSPRSGDLSVYWYQQSLDQGLQFLIQYYNGEERAKGNILERFSAQQFPDLHSELNLSSLELGDSALYFCASSVTGTGDNEQFFGPGTRLTVL.

CDR3 loop: CASSLSTFSGTVEQFF. The CDR3 region has the DNA TGTGCCAGCAGCTTGTCTACATTCAGCGGAACAGTTGAGCAGTTCTTC. This chain connects TRBV5-6 to TRBJ2-1; weak D call: TRBD2 (5 bases). Germline values: CDR1 SGHDT, CDR2 YYEEEE. The CDR3 totals 16 residues. Trimming left V 1 base short and J 9 bases short, with 20 bases between. Complete variable domain (other parts from reference TRBV5-6 and TRBJ2-1): DAGVTQSPTHLIKTRGQQVTLRCSPKSGHDTVSWYQQALGQGPQFIFQYYEEEERQRGNFPDRFSGHQFPNYSSELNVNALLLGDSALYLCASSLSTFSGTVEQFFGPGTRLTVL.

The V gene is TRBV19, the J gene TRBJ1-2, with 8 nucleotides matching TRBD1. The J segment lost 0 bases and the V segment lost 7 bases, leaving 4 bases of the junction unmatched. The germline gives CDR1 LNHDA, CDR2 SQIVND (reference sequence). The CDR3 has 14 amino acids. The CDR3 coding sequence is TGTGCCAGTAACTCGGACAGGGCTAACTATGGCTACACCTTC. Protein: CASNSDRANYGYTF.